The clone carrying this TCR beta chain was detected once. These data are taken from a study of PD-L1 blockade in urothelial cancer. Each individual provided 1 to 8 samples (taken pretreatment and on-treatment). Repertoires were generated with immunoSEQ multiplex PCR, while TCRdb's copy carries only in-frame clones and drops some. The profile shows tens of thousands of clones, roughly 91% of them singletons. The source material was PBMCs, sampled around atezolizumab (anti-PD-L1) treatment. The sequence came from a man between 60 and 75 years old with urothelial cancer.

The CDR3 reads CASSEVSAWNTEAFF. CDR3 DNA: TGTGCCAGCAGTGAAGTCAGCGCCTGGAACACTGAAGCTTTCTTT. The chain has TRBV6-1 and TRBJ1-1; D is ambiguous. CDR1 is MNHNS and CDR2 is SASEGT in the germline V gene. This CDR3 region has 15 residues. The ends were cut back, 1 base at V and 1 base at J, with 10 bases in the middle.